This T cell receptor beta chain comes out of a study of blood T cell repertoires in COVID-19. Study summary: Samples taken during acute and convalescent COVID-19 were collected in the United States, Italy and Spain.

In the source study's methods: Nucleated cell number was recorded as an estimate derived from reference gene primer amplification. Sequenced by immunoSEQ multiplex PCR; TCRdb stores in-frame clones only, minus some. The D gene and trimming were derived from the DNA, and the V and J assignments and clone size from that table. This table has a few hundred thousand clones, about 83% appearing once. Germline CDR1 KGHSH, CDR2 LQKENI. The V end lost 4 bases, the J end lost 8 bases, and 26 bases lay between the germline ends. CDR3 length equals 18 residues. This chain connects TRBV18 to TRBJ1-4, with D perhaps TRBD1 (5 bases). The sequence was collected from a woman aged 45-65 years with acute or convalescent COVID-19. The sample consisted of peripheral blood. The CDR3 bases are TGTGCCAGCTCACAGAATTCAGGTGTAAATGCGGGGCAGGAAAAACTGTTTTTT. It codes for CASSQNSGVNAGQEKLFF.